These T cell receptor beta chains were read from a single sample in a study of cytomegalovirus exposure and HLA in healthy donors. Libraries were prepared by immunoSEQ multiplex PCR; TCRdb keeps only in-frame clonotypes and omits some of them. Seen here are 95,000 to 150,000 clones, around 81% observed once, and the top ten hold approximately 2.2%. Sequenced: PBMCs. These receptors were taken from a woman between 35 and 50 years old in good health and CMV-seronegative. Both conserved end residues are part of each CDR3. The D gene is left open where the match is weak. Not all rows give a size; the values are once, few, many and, for expanded clones, a class.

V	size	J	D	length	DNA	CDR3
TRBV27	-	TRBJ2-7	TRBD1	17	TGTGCCAGCAGGGAGACTTCCGGGACAGGGTTGATGGACGAGCAGTACTTC	CASRETSGTGLMDEQYF
TRBV7-8	-	TRBJ2-2	TRBD2	16	TGTGCCAGCAGCTGGAGCGGGAGGGTCCGAACCGGGGAGCTGTTTTTT	CASSWSGRVRTGELFF
TRBV6-1	-	TRBJ1-1	TRBD1	14	TGTGCCAGCATTAGGGGACAGGGTGGGACTGAAGCTTTCTTT	CASIRGQGGTEAFF
TRBV15	-	TRBJ1-5	-	15	TGTGCCACCAGCAGAGGCACAGCCAGCAATCAGCCCCAGCATTTT	CATSRGTASNQPQHF
TRBV25-1	-	TRBJ2-7	TRBD2	15	TGTGCCAGCAGTGACTCACTAGCGGATACCTACGAGCAGTACTTC	CASSDSLADTYEQYF
TRBV19	-	TRBJ2-7	-	15	TGTGCCAGTACGTTAAGGGGTGAGATCTCCTACGAGCAGTACTTC	CASTLRGEISYEQYF
TRBV5-1	-	TRBJ1-4	TRBD1	16	TGCGCCAGCAGCTTGGTATGGCAGGGGGCCGGTGAAAAACTGTTTTTT	CASSLVWQGAGEKLFF
TRBV5-1	-	TRBJ2-2	TRBD2	17	TGCGCCAGCAGCACCGGTAGCGGGGGGGCCTTAACCGGGGAGCTGTTTTTT	CASSTGSGGALTGELFF
TRBV2	few	TRBJ1-2	TRBD1	14	TGTGCCAGCAGAGGACAGGCAGGGGGCTATGGCTACACCTTC	CASRGQAGGYGYTF
TRBV5-1	-	TRBJ1-2	-	13	TGCGCCAGCAGCTTGGACCTAGACTATGGCTACACCTTC	CASSLDLDYGYTF
TRBV5-1	-	TRBJ1-4	-	15	TGCGCCAGCAGCTTGGCCGCGGGGTCGGGTGAAAAACTGTTTTTT	CASSLAAGSGEKLFF
TRBV19	-	TRBJ1-1	TRBD1	13	TGTGCCAGTAGTATGGACAGGGGCACTGAAGCTTTCTTT	CASSMDRGTEAFF
TRBV12-1	-	TRBJ2-5	-	14	TGTGCCAGCAGCTTTGATACTAGCAGCAAGACCCAGTACTTC	CASSFDTSSKTQYF
TRBV2	-	TRBJ1-1	-	15	TGTGCCAGCAGTGACCAGGGAAGCCTAAACACTGAAGCTTTCTTT	CASSDQGSLNTEAFF
TRBV19	-	TRBJ2-5	TRBD2	15	TGTGCCAGTAATCTCTGGGGAGGGCCCGAAGAGACCCAGTACTTC	CASNLWGGPEETQYF
TRBV4-1	-	TRBJ2-3	TRBD2	18	TGCGCCAGCAGCCAAGGTCACCTAGCGGGAGGGCAAGGGGATACGCAGTATTTT	CASSQGHLAGGQGDTQYF
TRBV7-9	-	TRBJ2-3	-	12	TGTGCCAGCAGCTCCCTAGTGGATACGCAGTATTTT	CASSSLVDTQYF
TRBV25-1	few	TRBJ1-1	TRBD1	15	TGTGCCAGCAGTGAGCTACAGGGGCGGAACACTGAAGCTTTCTTT	CASSELQGRNTEAFF
TRBV19	once	TRBJ2-5	TRBD2	19	TGTGCCAGTAGTATAGGACGGCTAGCGGGAGGGCCCGAGCAAGAGACCCAGTACTTC	CASSIGRLAGGPEQETQYF
TRBV27	-	TRBJ2-1	TRBD2	15	TGTGCCAGCAGTTTATATCCTAGCGGGGGGAATGAGCAGTTCTTC	CASSLYPSGGNEQFF
TRBV25-1	-	TRBJ1-1	TRBD1	13	TGTGCCAGCAGTGGACAGGGCAACACTGAAGCTTTCTTT	CASSGQGNTEAFF
TRBV7-8	-	TRBJ2-1	-	17	TGTGCCAGCAGCCCGCGCGGGGGCGGGAGTTGGGGAAATGAGCAGTTCTTC	CASSPRGGGSWGNEQFF
TRBV6-5	-	TRBJ2-1	TRBD2	16	TGTGCCAGCAGTTACTCTTGGGGGGGCTCCTACAATGAGCAGTTCTTC	CASSYSWGGSYNEQFF
TRBV2	-	TRBJ2-4	-	14	TGTGCCAGCAGTGAGCCTAAACCCAAAAACATTCAGTACTTC	CASSEPKPKNIQYF
TRBV5-1	-	TRBJ2-1	TRBD2	18	TGCGCCAGCAGCCCTGGACTAGCGGGTGCTAGTCAATATACTGAGCAGTTCTTC	CASSPGLAGASQYTEQFF
TRBV7-8	few	TRBJ1-1	-	14	TGTGCCAGCAGCTTCTTGCTAACGAACACTGAAGCTTTCTTT	CASSFLLTNTEAFF
TRBV5-1	-	TRBJ2-1	-	13	TGCGCCAGCAGCCCTTTTACCTACAATGAGCAGTTCTTC	CASSPFTYNEQFF
TRBV11-3	-	TRBJ2-3	TRBD2	16	TGTGCCAGCAGTTCCCGGGTAGCGGGCCCCACAGATACGCAGTATTTT	CASSSRVAGPTDTQYF
TRBV7-9	-	TRBJ2-1	TRBD2	17	TGTGCCAGCAGCTTATTGGACGGGAGGGCCCTTTTGGCTGAGCAGTTCTTC	CASSLLDGRALLAEQFF
TRBV7-9	few	TRBJ1-5	TRBD1	16	TGTGCCAGCAGCTTAGCCTATACGACAGGGTATCAGCCCCAGCATTTT	CASSLAYTTGYQPQHF